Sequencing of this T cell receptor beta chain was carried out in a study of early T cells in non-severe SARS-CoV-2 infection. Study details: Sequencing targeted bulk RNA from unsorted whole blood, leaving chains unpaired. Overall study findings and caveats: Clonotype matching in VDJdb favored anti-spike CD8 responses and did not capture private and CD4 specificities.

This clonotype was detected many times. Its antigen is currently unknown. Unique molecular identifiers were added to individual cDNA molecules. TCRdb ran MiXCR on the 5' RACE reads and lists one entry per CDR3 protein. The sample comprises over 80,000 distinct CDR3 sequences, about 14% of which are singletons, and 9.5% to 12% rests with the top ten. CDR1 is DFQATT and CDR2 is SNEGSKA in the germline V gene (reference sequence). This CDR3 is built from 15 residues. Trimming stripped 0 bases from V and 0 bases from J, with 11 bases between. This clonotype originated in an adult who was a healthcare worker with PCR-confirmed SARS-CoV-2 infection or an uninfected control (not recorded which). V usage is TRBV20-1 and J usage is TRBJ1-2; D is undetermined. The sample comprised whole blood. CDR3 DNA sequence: TGCAGTGCTAGAGATCCGGGCAGGACTAACTATGGCTACACCTTC. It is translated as CSARDPGRTNYGYTF.